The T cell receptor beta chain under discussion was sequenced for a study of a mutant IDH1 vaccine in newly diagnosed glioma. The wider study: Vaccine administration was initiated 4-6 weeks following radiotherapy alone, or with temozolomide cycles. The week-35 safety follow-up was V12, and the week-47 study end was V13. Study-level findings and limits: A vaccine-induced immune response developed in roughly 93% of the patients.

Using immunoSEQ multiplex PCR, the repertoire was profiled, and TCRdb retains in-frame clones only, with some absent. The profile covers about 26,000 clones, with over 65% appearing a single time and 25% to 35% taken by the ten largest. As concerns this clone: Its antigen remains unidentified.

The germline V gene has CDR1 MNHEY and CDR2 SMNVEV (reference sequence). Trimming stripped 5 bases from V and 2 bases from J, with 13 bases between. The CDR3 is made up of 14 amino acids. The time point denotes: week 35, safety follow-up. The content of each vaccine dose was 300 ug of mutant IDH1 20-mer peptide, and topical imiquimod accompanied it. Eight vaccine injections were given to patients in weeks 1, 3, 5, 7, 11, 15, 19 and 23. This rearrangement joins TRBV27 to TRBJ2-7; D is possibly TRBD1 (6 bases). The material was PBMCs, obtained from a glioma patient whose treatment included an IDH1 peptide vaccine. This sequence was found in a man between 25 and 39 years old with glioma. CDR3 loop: CASSPQGRPYEQYF. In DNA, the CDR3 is TGTGCCAGCAGTCCTCAGGGGCGTCCCTACGAGCAGTACTTC.